A selection of T cell receptor beta chains follows, all from one sample in a study of shared clonotypes between healthy human individuals. The repertoire was sequenced with immunoSEQ multiplex PCR; TCRdb's copy has only in-frame clones and lacks some. The data show more than 400,000 clones, roughly 95% seen once. The sample consisted of naive CD4+ T cells sorted from blood. The receptors come from a woman in her thirties in good health. Both conserved end residues are part of each CDR3. Fields, in order: V gene, D gene, clone size, J gene, CDR3 protein, CDR3 DNA. D genes are given only for firm matches. Expanded clones are given a class, and other clones once, few, many or no size at all.

V: TRBV27
D: TRBD2
size: -
J: TRBJ2-1
CDR3: CASSPYSGRRYNEQFF
DNA: TGTGCCAGCAGTCCCTATAGCGGGAGACGCTACAATGAGCAGTTCTTC

V: TRBV7-7
D: TRBD1
size: -
J: TRBJ2-5
CDR3: CASSLLPSGQQETQYF
DNA: TGTGCCAGCAGCTTACTCCCATCGGGACAGCAAGAGACCCAGTACTTC

V: TRBV7-9
D: TRBD1
size: few
J: TRBJ1-5
CDR3: CASSPGGIEQPQHF
DNA: TGTGCCAGCAGCCCAGGGGGAATAGAACAGCCCCAGCATTTT

V: TRBV11-2
D: -
size: few
J: TRBJ1-5
CDR3: CASSRQAYQPQHF
DNA: TGTGCCAGCAGCCGACAGGCGTATCAGCCCCAGCATTTT

V: TRBV7-2
D: TRBD1
size: -
J: TRBJ2-4
CDR3: CASSLEDRGGNIQYF
DNA: TGTGCCAGCAGCTTAGAGGACAGGGGTGGAAACATTCAGTACTTC

V: TRBV28
D: TRBD1
size: once
J: TRBJ1-1
CDR3: CASSQTGGNTEAFF
DNA: TGTGCCAGCAGCCAGACAGGGGGAAACACTGAAGCTTTCTTT

V: TRBV6-1
D: -
size: -
J: TRBJ1-4
CDR3: CASRGDGEKLFF
DNA: TGTGCCAGCAGAGGGGACGGTGAAAAACTGTTTTTT

V: TRBV7-8
D: -
size: -
J: TRBJ2-7
CDR3: CASSLGGGGDRSYEQYF
DNA: TGTGCCAGCAGCTTAGGGGGCGGGGGCGATCGGTCCTACGAGCAGTACTTC

V: TRBV10-2
D: -
size: -
J: TRBJ2-2
CDR3: CASSESTASTGELFF
DNA: TGCGCCAGCAGTGAGTCGACCGCGAGCACCGGGGAGCTGTTTTTT

V: TRBV7-8
D: -
size: -
J: TRBJ2-5
CDR3: CASSLAVRVPAETQYF
DNA: TGTGCCAGCAGCTTAGCTGTCCGGGTCCCAGCGGAGACCCAGTACTTC

V: TRBV28
D: -
size: -
J: TRBJ2-2
CDR3: CASRPGSGTGELFF
DNA: TGTGCCAGCAGACCGGGTTCGGGCACCGGGGAGCTGTTTTTT

V: TRBV28
D: -
size: -
J: TRBJ2-1
CDR3: CASSPGTYNEQFF
DNA: TGTGCCAGCAGCCCCGGAACCTACAATGAGCAGTTCTTC

V: TRBV5-4
D: TRBD2
size: -
J: TRBJ2-2
CDR3: CASSLAGGGTGELFF
DNA: TGTGCCAGCAGTCTAGCGGGAGGCGGCACCGGGGAGCTGTTTTTT

V: TRBV18
D: -
size: -
J: TRBJ2-1
CDR3: CASSPPAREKRNEQFF
DNA: TGTGCCAGCTCACCCCCCGCCAGGGAAAAGAGGAATGAGCAGTTCTTC

V: TRBV5-1
D: TRBD1
size: -
J: TRBJ2-2
CDR3: CASSLQGADTGELFF
DNA: TGCGCCAGCAGCTTACAGGGGGCGGACACCGGGGAGCTGTTTTTT

V: TRBV5-4
D: TRBD2
size: once
J: TRBJ2-3
CDR3: CASSFTSGSRTDTQYF
DNA: TGTGCCAGCAGCTTTACTAGCGGGAGTAGAACAGATACGCAGTATTTT

V: TRBV10-3
D: TRBD2
size: -
J: TRBJ2-3
CDR3: CATLAGDFFGTDTQYF
DNA: TGTGCCACTCTAGCGGGAGACTTCTTCGGCACAGATACGCAGTATTTT

V: TRBV30
D: TRBD2
size: -
J: TRBJ2-7
CDR3: CAWSVALAGAYEQYF
DNA: TGTGCCTGGAGTGTAGCGCTAGCGGGAGCCTACGAGCAGTACTTC

V: TRBV28
D: -
size: once
J: TRBJ2-7
CDR3: CASSLFPGEYEQYF
DNA: TGTGCCAGCAGTTTATTTCCGGGAGAGTACGAGCAGTACTTC

V: TRBV6-5
D: TRBD1
size: -
J: TRBJ2-7
CDR3: CASTPTGTAPYEQYF
DNA: TGTGCCAGCACTCCAACCGGGACAGCCCCATACGAGCAGTACTTC

V: TRBV5-1
D: -
size: -
J: TRBJ2-3
CDR3: CASSWGAASAGTQYF
DNA: TGCGCCAGCAGCTGGGGGGCCGCCAGCGCCGGTACGCAGTATTTT

V: TRBV5-1
D: -
size: -
J: TRBJ2-2
CDR3: CASSSIEAGELFF
DNA: TGCGCCAGCAGCTCAATTGAGGCCGGGGAGCTGTTTTTT

V: TRBV18
D: -
size: once
J: TRBJ1-4
CDR3: CASSRGEVNEKLFF
DNA: TGTGCCAGCTCACGCGGGGAGGTGAATGAAAAACTGTTTTTT

V: TRBV7-8
D: -
size: -
J: TRBJ1-1
CDR3: CASSLSVGGLSTEAFF
DNA: TGTGCCAGCAGCTTATCCGTCGGGGGGCTTTCCACTGAAGCTTTCTTT

V: TRBV6-1
D: -
size: -
J: TRBJ2-1
CDR3: CASSRNDKTYNEQFF
DNA: TGTGCCAGCAGTCGCAACGACAAGACCTACAATGAGCAGTTCTTC

V: TRBV29-1
D: -
size: -
J: TRBJ2-1
CDR3: CSAPTGLNYNEQFF
DNA: TGCAGCGCCCCGACAGGACTAAACTACAATGAGCAGTTCTTC

V: TRBV10-1
D: -
size: -
J: TRBJ1-1
CDR3: CASSEVGTRDTEAFF
DNA: TGCGCCAGCAGTGAAGTGGGCACCCGGGACACTGAAGCTTTCTTT

V: TRBV29-1
D: -
size: -
J: TRBJ2-3
CDR3: CSAQTSSTDTQYF
DNA: TGCAGCGCTCAGACTTCGAGCACAGATACGCAGTATTTT